This T cell receptor (beta chain) was sequenced for a study of beta chain features in type 1 diabetes. Notes on the study in general: All four CD4+ subsets from Type 1 diabetes patients carried moderately but significantly shorter TCRB CDR3s. TCRB repertoires of naive, central memory and Treg cells appeared more similar among patients than among healthy donors.

As every portion of the isolated RNA was reverse transcribed, the sequencing read expressed TCRB transcripts. Sequencing was performed with immunoSEQ multiplex PCR; in TCRdb, only in-frame clones are kept and a portion is missing. Seen here are fewer than 250,000 clones, 68% observed once, and the top ten hold around 0.05%. As concerns this clone: The antigen is not known.

V lost 3 bases to trimming and J lost 13 bases, with 10 bases between them. This CDR3 is built from 10 residues. Germline V lookup: CDR1 DFQATT, CDR2 SNEGSKA (reference sequence). The clonotype originates from a man aged 30 to 45 in good health. The sequencing input was naive CD4+ T cells from blood. This rearrangement joins TRBV20-1 to TRBJ2-1; D ambiguous. In nucleotides, the CDR3 is TGCAGTGCTAGCAGGATTCCCCAGTTCTTC. Translating it yields CSASRIPQFF.